The T cell receptor beta chain under discussion was sequenced for a study of breast tumors, draining lymph nodes, adjacent tissues. Study-level results: Compared with lymph nodes, tumors were less diverse; compared with nontumor tissue, more. The lymph node origin of tumor T cells was framed as consistent with a hypothesis, not demonstrated. Luminal-like breast cancer showed significantly higher tumor–nontumor repertoire similarity than basal-like.

Breast cancer patients provided tissue from their axillary draining lymph nodes. CDR1 GTSNPN and CDR2 SVGIG come from the germline V gene (reference sequence). The CDR3 runs to 15 residues. TCRdb called the multiplex PCR reads again in MiXCR, with one record for every CDR3 protein. The data show roughly 130,000 distinct CDR3 sequences, just under 20% seen once. Concerning this clonotype itself: Its antigen is currently unknown. Being one base from a much bigger clone, this may be a read error.

The chain uses TRBV30 and TRBJ2-1; the match to TRBD1 covers 7 bases. The sequencing sample was made of axillary lymph node tissue. This TCR was recovered from a female donor with breast cancer. Some clones in this sample may be carry-over from other donors' samples. CDR3 loop: CAWSVRGSGYNEQLF. DNA for the CDR3: TGTGCCTGGAGTGTCAGGGGGTCGGGCTACAATGAGCAGCTCTTC.